This is a list of T cell receptor beta chains from one sample in a study of cytomegalovirus exposure and HLA in healthy donors. Assay used: immunoSEQ multiplex PCR; TCRdb lists only in-frame clones, some missing. The table lists some 190,000 clones, roughly 87% of them singletons, with less than 2% in the top ten. What was sequenced was PBMCs. The source is a man in his forties in good health and CMV-seronegative. The CDR3 runs from the conserved cysteine through the conserved F or W. D genes are given only for firm matches. Clone size is given for some rows only: seen once, a few or many times, or a class if the clone is expanded.

D gene: TRBD2
V gene: TRBV4-1
clone size: .
J gene: TRBJ2-2
CDR3 protein: CASSPLAGANTGELFF
CDR3 DNA: TGCGCCAGCAGCCCGTTAGCGGGGGCCAACACCGGGGAGCTGTTTTTT

D gene: TRBD1
V gene: TRBV11-2
clone size: .
J gene: TRBJ2-7
CDR3 protein: CASSRDRTGGEQYF
CDR3 DNA: TGTGCCAGCAGCCGCGACAGGACAGGGGGCGAGCAGTACTTC

D gene: .
V gene: TRBV2
clone size: few
J gene: TRBJ2-7
CDR3 protein: CASNGPGGYEQYF
CDR3 DNA: TGTGCCAGCAACGGACCAGGGGGGTACGAGCAGTACTTC

D gene: TRBD1
V gene: TRBV9
clone size: .
J gene: TRBJ1-3
CDR3 protein: CASSSRQGHSGNTIYF
CDR3 DNA: TGTGCCAGCAGCAGCCGACAGGGACACTCTGGAAACACCATATATTTT

D gene: .
V gene: TRBV7-2
clone size: .
J gene: TRBJ1-1
CDR3 protein: CASSLAAGLRNTEAFF
CDR3 DNA: TGTGCCAGCAGCTTAGCAGCAGGATTGAGGAACACTGAAGCTTTCTTT

D gene: .
V gene: TRBV30
clone size: once
J gene: TRBJ2-1
CDR3 protein: CAWSKVASLQFF
CDR3 DNA: TGTGCCTGGAGTAAGGTGGCTAGTTTGCAGTTCTTC

D gene: TRBD2
V gene: TRBV6-6
clone size: once
J gene: TRBJ2-3
CDR3 protein: CASSPYRGEGADTQYF
CDR3 DNA: TGTGCCAGCAGTCCTTATCGGGGGGAGGGCGCAGATACGCAGTATTTT

D gene: TRBD1
V gene: TRBV5-1
clone size: .
J gene: TRBJ2-2
CDR3 protein: CATAKQGGTGELFF
CDR3 DNA: TGCGCCACCGCCAAACAGGGGGGAACCGGGGAGCTGTTTTTT

D gene: .
V gene: TRBV25-1
clone size: .
J gene: TRBJ2-1
CDR3 protein: CAGRGEQFF
CDR3 DNA: TGTGCCGGGCGTGGTGAGCAGTTCTTC

D gene: .
V gene: TRBV7-9
clone size: .
J gene: TRBJ2-7
CDR3 protein: CASSLVESHEQYF
CDR3 DNA: TGTGCCAGCAGCTTAGTAGAATCCCACGAGCAGTACTTC

D gene: .
V gene: TRBV9
clone size: .
J gene: TRBJ2-3
CDR3 protein: CASSVAQGVGTDTQYF
CDR3 DNA: TGTGCCAGCAGCGTAGCTCAGGGCGTGGGGACAGATACGCAGTATTTT

D gene: TRBD1
V gene: TRBV10-3
clone size: .
J gene: TRBJ2-3
CDR3 protein: CAIRGQGGTDTQYF
CDR3 DNA: TGTGCCATCAGGGGACAGGGAGGCACAGATACGCAGTATTTT

D gene: .
V gene: TRBV2
clone size: few
J gene: TRBJ2-5
CDR3 protein: CASSFKETQYF
CDR3 DNA: TGTGCCAGCAGCTTTAAAGAGACCCAGTACTTC

D gene: .
V gene: TRBV2
clone size: .
J gene: TRBJ1-3
CDR3 protein: CASSDRPTGNTIYF
CDR3 DNA: TGTGCCAGCAGTGACAGGCCTACTGGAAACACCATATATTTT

D gene: TRBD1
V gene: TRBV27
clone size: .
J gene: TRBJ2-7
CDR3 protein: CASSLGQGGYEQYF
CDR3 DNA: TGTGCCAGCAGTTTAGGACAGGGCGGCTACGAGCAGTACTTC

D gene: .
V gene: TRBV10-3
clone size: .
J gene: TRBJ2-7
CDR3 protein: CAISESPRDEQYF
CDR3 DNA: TGTGCCATCAGTGAGTCCCCCAGGGACGAGCAGTACTTC

D gene: TRBD1
V gene: TRBV6-5
clone size: .
J gene: TRBJ2-1
CDR3 protein: CASTPPGQGISEQFF
CDR3 DNA: TGTGCCAGCACCCCCCCGGGACAGGGGATTAGTGAGCAGTTCTTC

D gene: .
V gene: TRBV18
clone size: .
J gene: TRBJ1-5
CDR3 protein: CASSPGGSEPQHF
CDR3 DNA: TGTGCCAGCTCACCAGGGGGGTCAGAGCCCCAGCATTTT

D gene: TRBD1
V gene: TRBV6-6
clone size: few
J gene: TRBJ1-2
CDR3 protein: CASSYPPGQGQGYTF
CDR3 DNA: TGTGCCAGCAGTTACCCACCGGGACAGGGGCAGGGCTACACCTTC

D gene: .
V gene: TRBV6-6
clone size: .
J gene: TRBJ2-5
CDR3 protein: CASSYSSARGQETQYF
CDR3 DNA: TGTGCCAGCAGTTACTCCTCGGCCAGGGGCCAAGAGACCCAGTACTTC

D gene: .
V gene: TRBV18
clone size: .
J gene: TRBJ1-2
CDR3 protein: CASSKEGLSYGYTF
CDR3 DNA: TGTGCCAGCTCAAAAGAGGGTCTCAGCTATGGCTACACCTTC

D gene: TRBD1
V gene: TRBV9
clone size: .
J gene: TRBJ1-1
CDR3 protein: CASSARQGANTEAFF
CDR3 DNA: TGTGCCAGCAGCGCCAGACAGGGGGCGAACACTGAAGCTTTCTTT

D gene: .
V gene: TRBV28
clone size: .
J gene: TRBJ1-2
CDR3 protein: CASTQEQGEVFGYTF
CDR3 DNA: TGTGCCAGCACCCAGGAACAGGGTGAGGTCTTTGGCTACACCTTC

D gene: TRBD1
V gene: TRBV18
clone size: .
J gene: TRBJ2-7
CDR3 protein: CASSPLGQGFGTYEQYF
CDR3 DNA: TGTGCCAGCTCACCATTGGGACAGGGGTTTGGGACCTACGAGCAGTACTTC

D gene: TRBD1
V gene: TRBV9
clone size: .
J gene: TRBJ1-4
CDR3 protein: CASSVAPGGTGNNEKLFF
CDR3 DNA: TGTGCCAGCAGCGTAGCGCCGGGGGGGACAGGGAATAATGAAAAACTGTTTTTT

D gene: .
V gene: TRBV30
clone size: .
J gene: TRBJ1-3
CDR3 protein: CAWSLAGSLGNTIYF
CDR3 DNA: TGTGCCTGGAGTTTGGCAGGCTCTCTAGGAAACACCATATATTTT

D gene: TRBD1
V gene: TRBV29-1
clone size: .
J gene: TRBJ2-7
CDR3 protein: CSVLGTGLLEQYF
CDR3 DNA: TGCAGCGTTTTGGGGACAGGCTTACTCGAGCAGTACTTC

D gene: TRBD2
V gene: TRBV5-1
clone size: .
J gene: TRBJ2-5
CDR3 protein: CASTTSGGGEETQYF
CDR3 DNA: TGCGCCAGCACTACTAGCGGGGGTGGGGAAGAGACCCAGTACTTC

D gene: TRBD2
V gene: TRBV7-3
clone size: .
J gene: TRBJ2-2
CDR3 protein: CASSSGGAGTGELFF
CDR3 DNA: TGTGCCAGCAGCTCCGGGGGGGCCGGCACCGGGGAGCTGTTTTTT

D gene: TRBD2
V gene: TRBV6-1
clone size: .
J gene: TRBJ2-5
CDR3 protein: CASSGGLARETQYF
CDR3 DNA: TGTGCCAGCAGTGGTGGACTAGCCCGGGAGACCCAGTACTTC

D gene: .
V gene: TRBV7-2
clone size: .
J gene: TRBJ2-7
CDR3 protein: CASSLVNEQYF
CDR3 DNA: TGTGCCAGCAGCTTAGTCAACGAGCAGTACTTC

D gene: TRBD1
V gene: TRBV7-2
clone size: few
J gene: TRBJ1-5
CDR3 protein: CASSLDRGNQPQHF
CDR3 DNA: TGTGCCAGCAGCTTGGACAGGGGTAATCAGCCCCAGCATTTT

D gene: TRBD2
V gene: TRBV6-6
clone size: .
J gene: TRBJ2-2
CDR3 protein: CAISSGRAGELFF
CDR3 DNA: TGTGCCATCTCTTCGGGGAGGGCCGGGGAGCTGTTTTTT

D gene: .
V gene: TRBV28
clone size: .
J gene: TRBJ1-1
CDR3 protein: CASSFEVHTEAFF
CDR3 DNA: TGTGCCAGCAGTTTTGAGGTGCACACTGAAGCTTTCTTT

D gene: TRBD1
V gene: TRBV29-1
clone size: once
J gene: TRBJ1-1
CDR3 protein: CSAKRDSPLEAFF
CDR3 DNA: TGCAGCGCCAAGAGGGACAGTCCCCTTGAAGCTTTCTTT

D gene: .
V gene: TRBV9
clone size: .
J gene: TRBJ1-2
CDR3 protein: CASSRQGSNYGYTF
CDR3 DNA: TGTGCCAGCAGCCGCCAGGGGTCCAACTATGGCTACACCTTC

D gene: .
V gene: TRBV6-5
clone size: .
J gene: TRBJ2-7
CDR3 protein: CASSQRRGLEQYF
CDR3 DNA: TGTGCCAGCAGCCAGAGGAGGGGGCTCGAGCAGTACTTC

D gene: TRBD1
V gene: TRBV27
clone size: .
J gene: TRBJ1-1
CDR3 protein: CASSSSTGMNTEAFF
CDR3 DNA: TGTGCCAGCAGTTCATCGACAGGGATGAACACTGAAGCTTTCTTT

D gene: .
V gene: TRBV7-3
clone size: .
J gene: TRBJ1-1
CDR3 protein: CASSYRDGTEAFF
CDR3 DNA: TGTGCCAGCAGCTACAGGGATGGGACTGAAGCTTTCTTT

D gene: TRBD1
V gene: TRBV5-1
clone size: .
J gene: TRBJ1-4
CDR3 protein: CASSFTGGETEKLFF
CDR3 DNA: TGCGCCAGCAGCTTCACAGGGGGCGAGACTGAAAAACTGTTTTTT

D gene: .
V gene: TRBV11-3
clone size: .
J gene: TRBJ2-5
CDR3 protein: CASSLTGKETQYF
CDR3 DNA: TGTGCCAGCAGCTTGACAGGAAAGGAGACCCAGTACTTC

D gene: TRBD2
V gene: TRBV5-1
clone size: few
J gene: TRBJ2-3
CDR3 protein: CASSLAGSTDTQYF
CDR3 DNA: TGCGCCAGCAGCCTAGCGGGGAGCACAGATACGCAGTATTTT

D gene: TRBD2
V gene: TRBV7-2
clone size: .
J gene: TRBJ2-3
CDR3 protein: CASKTRGSTDTQYF
CDR3 DNA: TGTGCCAGCAAAACGCGGGGGAGCACAGATACGCAGTATTTT

D gene: TRBD2
V gene: TRBV5-8
clone size: few
J gene: TRBJ2-3
CDR3 protein: CASIPDGTSVTSQYF
CDR3 DNA: TGTGCCAGCATCCCGGACGGGACTAGCGTCACATCGCAGTATTTT